The 7 T cell receptor beta chains reported below all come from one sample, sequenced in a study of shared clonotypes between healthy human individuals. Produced via immunoSEQ multiplex PCR; TCRdb's table is partial and in-frame only. The sample includes about 490,000 clones, approximately 84% of them seen just once. The sequencing input was PBMCs. The receptors here all came from a woman aged 40 to 50 in good health. Some clones in this sample may be carry-over from other donors' samples.

This rearrangement joins TRBV12-5 to TRBJ2-7; D is possibly TRBD1 (6 bases). Germline loops: CDR1 LGHNT, CDR2 FRNRAP. CDR3 length: 13 amino acids. The V and J ends lost 5 bases and 6 bases respectively, with 14 bases between them. The DNA of the CDR3 is TGTGCTAGTGGTGCAGGGGTGGACGGCGAGCAGTACTTC. This sequence encodes CASGAGVDGEQYF.

Details on this clone: With a far larger clone one base away, a read error is the likely cause. The same CDR3 arises from other DNA sequences in this sample as well. V usage is TRBV4-3 and J usage is TRBJ1-2; possibly TRBD1 for D (6 bases). The CDR3 runs to 13 residues. Germline V gene data show CDR1 as LGHNA and CDR2 as YSLEER. Written as DNA, the CDR3 is TGCGCCAGCAGCCATGGCAGGGGATATGGCTACACATTC. Its translation is CASSHGRGYGYTF.

This clone occurred once. This sequence joins TRBV30 and TRBJ2-7; a weak D match, TRBD1 (6 bases). The CDR3 is 13 residues long. V lost 2 bases to trimming and J lost 5 bases, with 13 bases between them. Germline values: CDR1 GTSNPN, CDR2 SVGIG (reference sequence). CDR3 nucleotides: TGTGCCTGGAGTCACCCAGGACAGAACGAGCAGTACTTC. It codes for CAWSHPGQNEQYF.

The chain employs TRBV11-3 and TRBJ2-5; D unresolved. Germline assignment: CDR1 SGHNT and CDR2 YENEEA. The V gene lost 2 bases and the J gene lost 7 bases, with 11 bases spanning the gap. There are 13 residues in the CDR3. In DNA form, the CDR3 reads TGTGCCAGCAGCTTAAAACAAGTGGGGACCCAGTACTTC. Residues: CASSLKQVGTQYF.

The CDR3 DNA reads TGTGCCAGCAATGAGGGGCCAGGCTTATATGGCTACACCTTC. It specifies CASNEGPGLYGYTF. The rearrangement uses TRBV28 and TRBJ1-2; tentatively, D is TRBD1 (5 bases). Germline CDR1 MDHEN, CDR2 SYDVKM. The V and J ends lost 7 bases and 5 bases respectively, with 17 bases between them. The CDR3 length is 14 residues.

As concerns this clone: One base separates it from a far larger clone, so it is likely a read error. The J gene is TRBJ1-1, the V gene TRBV30, with no clear D. Germline V lookup: CDR1 GTSNPN, CDR2 SVGIG (reference sequence). V was shortened by 5 bases and J by 1 base, with 17 bases between the two germline ends. The CDR3 totals 15 residues. The CDR3 reads CAWAPKEGRNTEAFF. The DNA of the CDR3 is TGTGCCTGGGCCCCGAAGGAGGGCAGGAACACTGAAGCTTTCTTT. The variable domain in full, completed from reference TRBV30 and TRBJ1-1, reads SQTIHQWPATLVQPVGSPLSLECTVEGTSNPNLYWYRQAAGRGLQLLFYSVGIGQISSEVPQNLSASRPQDRQFILSSKKLLLSDSGFYLCAWAPKEGRNTEAFFGQGTRLTVV.

This sequence joins TRBV9 and TRBJ2-5; D is ambiguous. Trimming cost V 0 bases and J 1 base, with 10 bases left between them. This CDR3 spans 15 amino acids. The germline gives CDR1 SGDLS, CDR2 YYNGEE. CDR3 DNA sequence: TGTGCCAGCAGCGTAGGAGCCAACACCCAAGAGACCCAGTACTTC. Translation: CASSVGANTQETQYF. Filled out from reference TRBV9 and TRBJ2-5, the complete variable domain reads DSGVTQTPKHLITATGQRVTLRCSPRSGDLSVYWYQQSLDQGLQFLIQYYNGEERAKGNILERFSAQQFPDLHSELNLSSLELGDSALYFCASSVGANTQETQYFGPGTRLLVL.